This TCR beta chain derives from a study of vaccination effects on CD4 cells after COVID-19. Study summary: Post-vaccine draws lagged the second dose by a median of 72 days. Whole-study findings and limits: Cross-reactivity with common cold coronaviruses was shown by only 1 of 255 vaccine-induced clones in healthy vaccinees.

Germline loops: CDR1 SGHTA, CDR2 FQGNSA. Trimming shortened V by 1 base and J by 8 bases, and 14 bases separated the two germline ends. This CDR3 has 14 amino acids. Some clones are missing from TCRdb's copy, which holds only in-frame ones; the method was immunoSEQ multiplex PCR. This table has under 85,000 clones, roughly 73% appearing once. With regard to this clone: Its antigen is still unknown.

Antigen-specific CD4+ T cells expanded by the ViraFEST assay with viral peptide pools were then sequenced. With 10 days of culture completed, CD4+ T cells were isolated. Participants completed two doses of the BNT162b2 or mRNA-1273 vaccine. The healthy vaccine recipients, who had no prior SARS-CoV-2 infection, showed negative nucleocapsid antibodies. PBMC cultures contained 2 million or so cells per well, roughly 10 IU/ml IL-2 and roughly 9.4 ug/ml peptides. The chain couples TRBV7-2 to TRBJ1-2; no reliable D call. This material consisted of CD4+ T cells from PBMCs cultured with HCoV-OC43 spike peptides, taken after COVID-19 vaccination. Described subset: HCoV-OC43 spike overlapping peptide pool stimulation. This sequence originates from a human donor who received a COVID-19 vaccine. CDR3 sequence (DNA): TGTGCCAGCAGCTTAGATGGTGGATTTGGGGGCTACACCTTC. Residues: CASSLDGGFGGYTF.